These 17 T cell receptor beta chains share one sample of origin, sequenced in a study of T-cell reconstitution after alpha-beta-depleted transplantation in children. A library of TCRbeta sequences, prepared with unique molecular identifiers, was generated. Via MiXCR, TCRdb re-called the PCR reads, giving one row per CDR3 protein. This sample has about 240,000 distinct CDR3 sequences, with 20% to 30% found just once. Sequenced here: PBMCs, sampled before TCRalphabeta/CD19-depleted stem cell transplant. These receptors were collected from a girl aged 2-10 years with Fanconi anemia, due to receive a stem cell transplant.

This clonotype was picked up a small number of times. CDR3 coding DNA: TGCGCCAGCAGCTCCCCTTTGACTAGCGGGAGAAGGGAGCAGTTCTTC. This encodes CASSSPLTSGRREQFF. The chain links TRBV5-1 to TRBJ2-1; 12 nucleotides align to TRBD2. The CDR3 consists of 16 residues. J was trimmed by 10 bases and V by 3 bases; bases with no gene match: 11. In germline, CDR1 is SGHRS, CDR2 YFSETQ.

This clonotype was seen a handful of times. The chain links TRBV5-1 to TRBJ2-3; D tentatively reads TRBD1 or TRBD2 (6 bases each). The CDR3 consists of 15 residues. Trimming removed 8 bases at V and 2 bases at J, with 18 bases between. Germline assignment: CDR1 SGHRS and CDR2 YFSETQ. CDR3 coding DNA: TGCGCCAGTCAAGAAGGAGGGGGAGTCACAGATACGCAGTATTTT. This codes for CASQEGGGVTDTQYF.

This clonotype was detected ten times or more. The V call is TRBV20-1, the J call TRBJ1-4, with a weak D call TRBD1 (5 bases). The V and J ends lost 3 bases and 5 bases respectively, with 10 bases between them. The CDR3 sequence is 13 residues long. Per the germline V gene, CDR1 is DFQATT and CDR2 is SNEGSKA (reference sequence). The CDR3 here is CSASEGVNEKLFF. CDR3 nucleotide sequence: TGCAGTGCTAGTGAAGGGGTGAATGAAAAACTGTTTTTT.

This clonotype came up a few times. CDR3 nucleotide sequence: TGCAGCGTTGGAGGACTAGCGGAGTCAAGCTCCTACGAGCAGTACTTC. Residues: CSVGGLAESSSYEQYF. This sequence joins TRBV29-1 and TRBJ2-7, with TRBD2 identical over 10 bases. V was pared by 4 bases and J by 0 bases, with 9 bases of the junction left unmatched. Per the germline V gene, CDR1 is SQVTM and CDR2 is ANQGSEA. This CDR3 contains 16 residues.

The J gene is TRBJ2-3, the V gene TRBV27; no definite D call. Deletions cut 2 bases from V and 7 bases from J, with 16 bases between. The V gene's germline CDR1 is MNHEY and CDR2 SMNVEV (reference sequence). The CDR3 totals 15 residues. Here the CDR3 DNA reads TGTGCCAGCAGTTTAATGAGTTCGGGTGTACATACGCAGTATTTT. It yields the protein CASSLMSSGVHTQYF.

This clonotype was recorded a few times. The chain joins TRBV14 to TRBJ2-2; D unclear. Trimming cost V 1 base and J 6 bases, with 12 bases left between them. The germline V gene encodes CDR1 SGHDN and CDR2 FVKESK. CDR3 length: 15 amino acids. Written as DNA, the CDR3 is TGTGCCAGCAGCCAAGCGCACAGAATGGCCGGGGAGCTGTTTTTT. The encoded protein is CASSQAHRMAGELFF. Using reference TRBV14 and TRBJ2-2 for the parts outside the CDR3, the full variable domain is EAGVTQFPSHSVIEKGQTVTLRCDPISGHDNLYWYRRVMGKEIKFLLHFVKESKQDESGMPNNRFLAERTGGTYSTLKVQPAELEDSGVYFCASSQAHRMAGELFFGEGSRLTVL.

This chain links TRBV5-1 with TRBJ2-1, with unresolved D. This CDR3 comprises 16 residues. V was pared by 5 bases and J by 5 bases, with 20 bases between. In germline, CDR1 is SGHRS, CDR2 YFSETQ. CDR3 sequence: CASREVLGRENNEQFF. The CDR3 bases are TGCGCCAGCAGAGAGGTGCTGGGCAGAGAAAACAATGAGCAGTTCTTC.

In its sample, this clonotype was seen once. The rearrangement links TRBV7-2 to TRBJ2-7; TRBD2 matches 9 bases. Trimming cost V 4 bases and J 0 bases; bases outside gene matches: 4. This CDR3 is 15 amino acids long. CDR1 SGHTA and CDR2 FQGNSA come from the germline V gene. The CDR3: CASSYTSGYSYEQYF. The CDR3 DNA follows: TGTGCCAGCAGCTATACTAGCGGGTACTCCTACGAGCAGTACTTC.

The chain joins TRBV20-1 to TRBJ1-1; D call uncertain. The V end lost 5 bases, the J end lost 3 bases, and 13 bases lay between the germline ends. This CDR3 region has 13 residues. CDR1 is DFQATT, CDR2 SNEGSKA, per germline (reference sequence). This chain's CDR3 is CSAPNDGHTEAFF. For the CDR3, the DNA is TGCAGTGCTCCGAACGACGGACACACTGAAGCTTTCTTT.

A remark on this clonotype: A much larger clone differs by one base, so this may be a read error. CDR3 nucleotide sequence: TGTGCCGCCAGCAGCGTAGCGGGAGGACCCAGCATTCAGTACTTC. It translates to CAASSVAGGPSIQYF. The chain carries TRBV15 and TRBJ2-4, with 10 nucleotides matching TRBD2. CDR1 is LNHNV, CDR2 YYDKDF, per germline (reference sequence). The CDR3 contains 15 residues.

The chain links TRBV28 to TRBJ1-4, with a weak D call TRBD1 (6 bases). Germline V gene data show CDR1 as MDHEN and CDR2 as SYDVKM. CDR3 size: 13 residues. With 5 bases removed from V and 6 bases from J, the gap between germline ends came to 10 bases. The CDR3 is CASSTPGDEKLFF. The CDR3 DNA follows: TGTGCCAGCAGTACCCCAGGGGATGAAAAACTGTTTTTT.

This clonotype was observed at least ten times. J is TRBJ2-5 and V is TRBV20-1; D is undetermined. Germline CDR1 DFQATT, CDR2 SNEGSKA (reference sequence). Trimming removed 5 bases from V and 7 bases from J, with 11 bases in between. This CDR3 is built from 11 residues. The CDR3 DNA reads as TGCAGTGCTTCGATATTTGGGACCCAGTACTTC. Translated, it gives CSASIFGTQYF.

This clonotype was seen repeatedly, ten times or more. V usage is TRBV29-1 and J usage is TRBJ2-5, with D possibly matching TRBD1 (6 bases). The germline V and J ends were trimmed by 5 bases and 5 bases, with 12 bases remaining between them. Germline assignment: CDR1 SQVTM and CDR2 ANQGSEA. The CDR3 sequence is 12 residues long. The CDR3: CSVRRQGETQYF. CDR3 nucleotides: TGCAGCGTTCGTCGGCAGGGGGAGACCCAGTACTTC.

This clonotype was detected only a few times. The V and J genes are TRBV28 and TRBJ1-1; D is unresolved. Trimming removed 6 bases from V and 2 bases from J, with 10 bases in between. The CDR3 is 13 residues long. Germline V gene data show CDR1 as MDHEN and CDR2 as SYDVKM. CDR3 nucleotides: TGTGCCAGCAGGGGTCCTAGAAACACTGAAGCTTTCTTT. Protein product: CASRGPRNTEAFF. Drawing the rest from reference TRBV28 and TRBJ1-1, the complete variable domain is DVKVTQSSRYLVKRTGEKVFLECVQDMDHENMFWYRQDPGLGLRLIYFSYDVKMKEKGDIPEGYSVSREKKERFSLILESASTNQTSMYLCASRGPRNTEAFFGQGTRLTVV.

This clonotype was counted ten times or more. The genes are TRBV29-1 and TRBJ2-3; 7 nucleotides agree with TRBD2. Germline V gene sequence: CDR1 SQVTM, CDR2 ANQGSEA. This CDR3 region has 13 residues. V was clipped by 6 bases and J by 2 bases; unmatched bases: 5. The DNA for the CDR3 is TGCAGCGTGACGGGAGGCCACACAGATACGCAGTATTTT. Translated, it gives CSVTGGHTDTQYF.

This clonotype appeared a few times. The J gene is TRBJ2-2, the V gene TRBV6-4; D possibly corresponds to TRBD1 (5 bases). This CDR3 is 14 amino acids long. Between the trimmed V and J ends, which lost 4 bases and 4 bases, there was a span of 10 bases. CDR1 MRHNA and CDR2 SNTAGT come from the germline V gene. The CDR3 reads CASSAQTVTGELFF. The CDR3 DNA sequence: TGTGCCAGCAGTGCTCAGACAGTCACCGGGGAGCTGTTTTTT.

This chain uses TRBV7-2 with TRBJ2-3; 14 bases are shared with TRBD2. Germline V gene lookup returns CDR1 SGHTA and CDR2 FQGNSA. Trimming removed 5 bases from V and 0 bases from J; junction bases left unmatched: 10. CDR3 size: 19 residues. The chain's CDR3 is CASSPGLAGGYISTDTQYF. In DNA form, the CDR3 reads TGTGCCAGCAGCCCCGGACTAGCGGGGGGCTACATTAGCACAGATACGCAGTATTTT.